What follows are 17 T cell receptor beta chains derived from one specimen sequenced in a study of blood T cell repertoires in COVID-19. Assay: immunoSEQ multiplex PCR; the TCRdb copy retains only in-frame clones and omits some. Of around 190,000 clones listed, less than 90% are singletons. The specimen sequenced was peripheral blood. These receptors were taken from a man aged 65 to 85 with active or convalescent COVID-19.

The J gene is TRBJ1-2, the V gene TRBV19, with D maybe TRBD1 (5 bases). The ends were cut back, 6 bases at V and 3 bases at J, with 11 bases in the middle. The CDR3 runs 13 residues. The germline gives CDR1 LNHDA, CDR2 SQIVND (reference sequence). CDR3 protein: CASRPDKDYGYTF. CDR3 nucleotides: TGTGCCAGTAGACCGGACAAAGACTATGGCTACACCTTC.

The rearrangement links TRBV14 to TRBJ1-1, with 8 bases fitting TRBD1. Per the germline V gene, CDR1 is SGHDN and CDR2 is FVKESK. Trimming took 4 bases from V and 4 from J; bases not matched to a gene: 11. The CDR3 consists of 16 residues. The CDR3 sequence: CASSRIRQGMGTEAFF. The DNA of the CDR3 is TGTGCCAGCAGCCGGATCCGACAGGGGATGGGCACTGAAGCTTTCTTT.

Written as DNA, the CDR3 is TGTGCCTGGAGTGTAAAGGCCGGGGGAAACATTCAGTACTTC. Translation: CAWSVKAGGNIQYF. The rearrangement joins TRBV30 to TRBJ2-4, with D perhaps matching TRBD2 (6 bases). Per germline, CDR1 GTSNPN and CDR2 SVGIG (reference sequence). The CDR3 is made up of 14 amino acids. V shed 0 bases and J shed 6 bases, with 12 bases lying between them.

This chain connects TRBV29-1 to TRBJ1-2; D is undetermined. V was shortened by 6 bases and J by 8 bases, with 16 bases between the two germline ends. CDR1 is SQVTM and CDR2 is ANQGSEA in the germline V gene. The CDR3 consists of 12 residues. CDR3 coding DNA: TGCAGCGTGGAGCGGGAACCCGGCGGCTACACCTTC. It is translated as CSVEREPGGYTF.

The chain carries TRBV7-9 and TRBJ2-3; no clear D gene. Trimming took off 4 bases at V and 0 bases at J, with 5 bases between the two ends. Germline V gives CDR1 SEHNR, CDR2 FQNEAQ (reference sequence). The CDR3 is 13 residues long. CDR3 protein: CASSSSSTDTQYF. In DNA, the CDR3 is TGTGCCAGCAGCTCTTCTAGCACAGATACGCAGTATTTT.

V usage is TRBV28 and J usage is TRBJ2-1; 9 bases are shared with TRBD2. J was trimmed by 8 bases and V by 2 bases; bases with no gene match: 10. CDR1 and CDR2 from the germline V gene are MDHEN and SYDVKM. The CDR3 extends over 16 amino acids. The CDR3 DNA sequence: TGTGCCAGCAGTTTAGAGGTTGCGGGAGGGGGGGATGAGCAGTTCTTC. This encodes CASSLEVAGGGDEQFF.

The V call is TRBV18, the J call TRBJ1-3; D unclear. CDR3 length: 15 residues. Looked up from germline, CDR1 is KGHSH and CDR2 is LQKENI. V was clipped by 5 bases and J by 1 base, with 12 bases between them. The CDR3 loop is CASSESAGSGNTIYF. DNA of the CDR3: TGTGCCAGCTCAGAAAGCGCGGGGTCTGGAAACACCATATATTTT.

About this clone itself: Other DNA sequences of this sample code for an identical CDR3. V usage is TRBV18 and J usage is TRBJ1-1, with D unresolved. Germline V gene lookup returns CDR1 KGHSH and CDR2 LQKENI. CDR3 length: 13 residues. V gave up 3 bases and J gave up 2 bases, with 7 bases separating them. The CDR3 DNA reads as TGTGCCAGCTCACCCACGGGTAACACTGAAGCTTTCTTT. Translated: CASSPTGNTEAFF.

The chain employs TRBV2 and TRBJ1-1; 7 bases fit TRBD1. Germline-derived CDR1 and CDR2 are SNHLY and FYNNEI. The CDR3 is 14 amino acids. Trimming took 6 bases from V and 4 from J; bases not matched to a gene: 8. CDR3: CASSDRARGTEAFF. The DNA of the CDR3 is TGTGCCAGCAGCGACAGGGCCAGGGGCACTGAAGCTTTCTTT. Full variable domain (missing parts from reference TRBV2 and TRBJ1-1): EPEVTQTPSHQVTQMGQEVILRCVPISNHLYFYWYRQILGQKVEFLVSFYNNEISEKSEIFDDQFSVERPDGSNFTLKIRSTKLEDSAMYFCASSDRARGTEAFFGQGTRLTVV.

This clone was seen just once. The J gene is TRBJ2-2, the V gene TRBV6-6; 7 bases line up with TRBD1. J gave up 0 bases and V 6 bases, and 4 bases lay outside the gene matches. The CDR3 loop spans 15 amino acids. Per germline, CDR1 MNHNY and CDR2 SVGAGI (reference sequence). CDR3 sequence reads: CASSSGQTNTGELFF. CDR3 nucleotide sequence: TGTGCCAGCAGCTCGGGACAGACGAACACCGGGGAGCTGTTTTTT.

The V call is TRBV19, the J call TRBJ1-3; possible D gene TRBD1, 5 bases. Trimming took off 7 bases at V and 3 bases at J, with 19 bases between the two ends. Germline CDR1 is LNHDA and CDR2 is SQIVND (reference sequence). This CDR3 is 16 amino acids long. CDR3 bases: TGTGCCAGTACCAAGCAGGGACTTTCAGGTGGAAACACCATATATTTT. Protein sequence: CASTKQGLSGGNTIYF.

The chain joins TRBV25-1 to TRBJ1-5; D is uncertain. Germline-derived CDR1 and CDR2 are MGHDK and SYGVNS. The CDR3 is made up of 14 amino acids. The V gene lost 1 base and the J gene lost 4 bases, with 8 bases spanning the gap. The CDR3 is CASSEFGPNQPQHF. The CDR3 DNA is TGTGCCAGCAGTGAATTTGGCCCGAATCAGCCCCAGCATTTT.

The chain links TRBV29-1 to TRBJ2-4, with D perhaps TRBD2 (6 bases). V dropped 5 bases and J dropped 7 bases, with 12 bases sitting between them. The CDR3 spans 12 residues. Per germline, CDR1 SQVTM and CDR2 ANQGSEA. CDR3 amino acids: CSVWEVENIQYF. The CDR3 coding sequence is TGCAGCGTTTGGGAGGTTGAGAACATTCAGTACTTC.

This chain uses TRBV18 with TRBJ2-7; TRBD2 matches at 14 bases. The trim removed 3 bases at V and 3 bases at J, leaving 4 bases unmatched. Germline assignment: CDR1 KGHSH and CDR2 LQKENI. CDR3 size: 16 residues. This CDR3 is CASSPRGTSGSYEQYF. The CDR3 coding sequence is TGTGCCAGCTCACCGCGAGGGACTAGCGGGAGCTACGAGCAGTACTTC.

CDR3 in amino acids: CASSLSGIGALNEQFF. CDR3 bases: TGTGCCAGCAGTTTATCGGGCATTGGGGCCCTCAATGAGCAGTTCTTC. The chain links TRBV28 to TRBJ2-1; D is possibly TRBD1 (5 bases). This CDR3 region has 16 residues. The germline V and J ends were trimmed by 1 base and 6 bases, with 16 bases remaining between them. Germline V gives CDR1 MDHEN, CDR2 SYDVKM. Supplemented by reference TRBV28 and TRBJ2-1, the full variable domain reads DVKVTQSSRYLVKRTGEKVFLECVQDMDHENMFWYRQDPGLGLRLIYFSYDVKMKEKGDIPEGYSVSREKKERFSLILESASTNQTSMYLCASSLSGIGALNEQFFGPGTRLTVL.

The chain carries TRBV7-7 and TRBJ2-2; possibly TRBD2 for D (5 bases). Germline values: CDR1 SSHAT, CDR2 FNYEAQ (reference sequence). This CDR3 contains 14 residues. Trimming cost V 7 bases and J 10 bases, with 19 bases left between them. CDR3 bases: TGTGCCAGCAAGAAGGGTCAATCCGGGGAGGAGCTGTTTTTT. Its protein is CASKKGQSGEELFF.

This chain connects TRBV28 to TRBJ2-5, with D possibly being TRBD1 (5 bases). This CDR3 has 15 residues. V gave up 6 bases and J gave up 0 bases, with 14 bases separating them. Germline CDR1 reads MDHEN; CDR2 reads SYDVKM. The CDR3 sequence: CASRPERQYQETQYF. Written as DNA, the CDR3 is TGTGCCAGCAGGCCCGAACGACAGTACCAAGAGACCCAGTACTTC.